This TCR beta chain derives from a study of cytomegalovirus exposure and HLA in healthy donors. General study findings and limits: Sequencing likely produced, as an artifact, a cluster of highly shared sequence variants.

The CDR3 spans 15 residues. V was clipped by 6 bases and J by 2 bases, with 17 bases between them. The germline V gene has CDR1 MNHEY and CDR2 SMNVEV (reference sequence). Worth noting for this clone: Its antigen is as yet unknown.

60 Vbeta and 13 Jbeta primers were used in PCR. Measured with immunoSEQ multiplex PCR; TCRdb has only the in-frame clones, and not every one. The table lists tens of thousands of clones, with 15% in the top ten. The sample taken for sequencing was PBMCs. The sequence was collected from a man in his fifties or sixties in good health and CMV-seropositive. The rearrangement uses TRBV27 and TRBJ2-7; possibly TRBD1 for D (7 bases). The CDR3 region is CASSPRAGGPYEQYV. CDR3 nucleotides: TGTGCCAGCAGCCCTAGGGCAGGGGGGCCCTACGAGCAGTACGTC.